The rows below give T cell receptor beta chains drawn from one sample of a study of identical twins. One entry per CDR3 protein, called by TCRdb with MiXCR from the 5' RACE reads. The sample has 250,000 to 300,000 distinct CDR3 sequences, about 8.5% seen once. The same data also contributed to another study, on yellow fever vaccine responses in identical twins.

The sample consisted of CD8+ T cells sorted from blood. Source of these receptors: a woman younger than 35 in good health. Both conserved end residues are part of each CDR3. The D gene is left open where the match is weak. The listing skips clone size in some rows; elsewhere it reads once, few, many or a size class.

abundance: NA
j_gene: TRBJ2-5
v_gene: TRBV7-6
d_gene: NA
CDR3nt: TGTGCCAGCAGGGCGGCGATAGGAAGAGAGACCCAGTACTTC
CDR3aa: CASRAAIGRETQYF

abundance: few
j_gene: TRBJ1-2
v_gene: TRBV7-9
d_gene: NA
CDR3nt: TGTGCCAGCAGCTTAGTACCGGAAGGGGTTGGCTACACCTTC
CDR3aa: CASSLVPEGVGYTF

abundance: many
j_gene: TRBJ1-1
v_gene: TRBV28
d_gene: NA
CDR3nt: TGTGCCAGCAGCTCCCTTGGGGACACTGAAGCTTTCTTT
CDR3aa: CASSSLGDTEAFF

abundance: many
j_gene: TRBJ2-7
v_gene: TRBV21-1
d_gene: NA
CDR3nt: TGTGCCAGCAGCAAACGACTACCCGGTTCCTACTACGAGCAGTACTTC
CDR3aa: CASSKRLPGSYYEQYF

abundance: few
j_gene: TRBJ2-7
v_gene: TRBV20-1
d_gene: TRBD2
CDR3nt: TGCAGTGCTAGAGTCTCCGGGACTAGCGGGGGATCTTCCTACGAGCAGTACTTC
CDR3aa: CSARVSGTSGGSSYEQYF

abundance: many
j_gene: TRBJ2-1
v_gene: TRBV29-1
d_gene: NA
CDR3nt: TGCAGCGGTTGGGGCCCCCGAGACTATGAGCAGTTCTTC
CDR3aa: CSGWGPRDYEQFF

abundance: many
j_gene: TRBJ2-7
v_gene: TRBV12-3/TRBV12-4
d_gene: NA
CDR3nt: TGTGCCAGCAGTTTAGAACTACATGGCTACGAGCAGTACTTC
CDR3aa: CASSLELHGYEQYF

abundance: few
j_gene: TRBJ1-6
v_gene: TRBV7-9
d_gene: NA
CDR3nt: TGTGCCAGCAGCTTAGCGTACGGTTACTCACCCCTCCACTTT
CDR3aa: CASSLAYGYSPLHF

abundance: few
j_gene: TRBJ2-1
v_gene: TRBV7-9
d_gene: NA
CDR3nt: TGTGCCAGCAGCTTAGGATCGCGGGATGAGCAGTTCTTC
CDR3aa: CASSLGSRDEQFF

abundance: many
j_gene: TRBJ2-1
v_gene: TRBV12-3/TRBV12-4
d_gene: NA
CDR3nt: TGTGCCAGCAGTCCCCGGGAGCAGTTCTTC
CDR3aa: CASSPREQFF

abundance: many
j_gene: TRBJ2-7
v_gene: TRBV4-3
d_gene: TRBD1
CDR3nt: TGCGCCAGCAGCCTCGACAGGGCTAACGAGCAGTACTTC
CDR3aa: CASSLDRANEQYF

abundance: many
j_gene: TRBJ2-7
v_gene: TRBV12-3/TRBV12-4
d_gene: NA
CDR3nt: TGTGCCAGCACTTCCTTGGGGACAAGGGATAACGAGCAGTACTTC
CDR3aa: CASTSLGTRDNEQYF

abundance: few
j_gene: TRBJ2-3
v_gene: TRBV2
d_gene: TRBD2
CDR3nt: TGTGCCAGCAGTACCGGGACTAGCGGGGGGCCCTCTCTTTTT
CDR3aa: CASSTGTSGGPSLF

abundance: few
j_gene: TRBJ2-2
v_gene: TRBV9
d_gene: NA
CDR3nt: TGTGCCAGCAGCGTTCCCACGGGGGCGCCGAACACCGGGGAGCTGTTTTTT
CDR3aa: CASSVPTGAPNTGELFF

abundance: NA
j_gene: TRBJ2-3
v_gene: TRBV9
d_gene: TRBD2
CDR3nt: TGTGCCAGCAGCGCCCCTCAACTAGCGGGGGGGCCGGATACGCAGTATTTT
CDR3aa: CASSAPQLAGGPDTQYF

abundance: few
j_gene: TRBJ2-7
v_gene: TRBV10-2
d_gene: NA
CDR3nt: TGCGCCAGCACCATGCAGTCCCAGAACTACGAGCAGTACTTC
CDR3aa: CASTMQSQNYEQYF

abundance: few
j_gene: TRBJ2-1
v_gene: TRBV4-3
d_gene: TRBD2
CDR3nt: TGCGCCAGCAGCCAAGGTCCCGGACTAGAGACCTACAATGAGCAGTTCTTC
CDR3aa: CASSQGPGLETYNEQFF

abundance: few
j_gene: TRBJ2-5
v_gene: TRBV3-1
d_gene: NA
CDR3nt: TGTGCCAGCAGCCAAGACAGAGTTGGACAAGGGATTCGAGAGACCCAGTACTTC
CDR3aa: CASSQDRVGQGIRETQYF

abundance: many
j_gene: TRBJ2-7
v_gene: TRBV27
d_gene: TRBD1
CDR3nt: TGTGCCAGCAGTACCCGGGACAGGGCAAACGAGCAGTACTTC
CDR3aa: CASSTRDRANEQYF

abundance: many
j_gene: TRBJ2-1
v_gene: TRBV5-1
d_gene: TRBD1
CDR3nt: TGCGCCAGCAGCTTGACAGGGGCCTACAATGAGCAGTTCTTC
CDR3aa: CASSLTGAYNEQFF

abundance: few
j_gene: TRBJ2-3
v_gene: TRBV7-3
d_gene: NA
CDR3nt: TGTGCCAGCAGCTTAACGTTACCAGATACGCAGTATTTT
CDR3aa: CASSLTLPDTQYF

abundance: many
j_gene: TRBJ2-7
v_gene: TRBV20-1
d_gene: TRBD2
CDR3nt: TGCAGTGCTCGGACTAGCGCTTCCTACGAGCAGTACTTC
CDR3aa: CSARTSASYEQYF

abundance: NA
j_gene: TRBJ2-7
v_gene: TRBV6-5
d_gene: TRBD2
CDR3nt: TGTGCCAGCAGTTACTTGGCTAGCGGGAGACCCTACGAGCAGTACTTC
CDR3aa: CASSYLASGRPYEQYF

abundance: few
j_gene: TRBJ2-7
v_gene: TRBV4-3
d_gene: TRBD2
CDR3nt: TGCGCCAGCAGCCAAGAAGGTAATAGCGGGAGAAGTGAGCAGTACTTC
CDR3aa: CASSQEGNSGRSEQYF

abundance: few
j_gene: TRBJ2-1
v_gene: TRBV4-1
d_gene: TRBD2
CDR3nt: TGCGCCAGCAGCCCGGGACTAGCGGACAATGAGCAGTTCTTC
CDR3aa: CASSPGLADNEQFF

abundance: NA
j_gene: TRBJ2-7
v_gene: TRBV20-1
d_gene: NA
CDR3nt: TGCAGTGCTAGACTTGACAGTTCCTACGAGCAGTACTTC
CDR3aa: CSARLDSSYEQYF

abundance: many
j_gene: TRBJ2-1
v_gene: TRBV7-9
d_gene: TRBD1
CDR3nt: TGTGCCAGCAGCCCACGGACAGGCTCCTACAATGAGCAGTTCTTC
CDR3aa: CASSPRTGSYNEQFF

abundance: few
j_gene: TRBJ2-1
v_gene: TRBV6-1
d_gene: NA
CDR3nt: TGTGCCAGCAGTGAAGGGCGGGTGGGCTCGCCCTTTTACAATGAGCAGTTCTTC
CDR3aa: CASSEGRVGSPFYNEQFF

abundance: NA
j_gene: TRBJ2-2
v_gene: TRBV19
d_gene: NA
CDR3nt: TGTGCCAGTAGTATAGCCCCGGCCGGGGAGCTGTTTTTT
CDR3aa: CASSIAPAGELFF

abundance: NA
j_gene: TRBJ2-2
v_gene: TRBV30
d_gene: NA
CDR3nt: TGTGCCTGGGGCGTCGGGGAGCTGTTTTTT
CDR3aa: CAWGVGELFF

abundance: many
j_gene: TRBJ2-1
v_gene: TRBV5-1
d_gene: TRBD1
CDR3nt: TGCGCCAGCAGTATTATGACAGGGAAGGATGAGCAGTTCTTC
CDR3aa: CASSIMTGKDEQFF

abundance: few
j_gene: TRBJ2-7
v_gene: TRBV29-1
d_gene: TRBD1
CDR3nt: TGCAGCGTTGAAGTTGGCGGGACAGGGGCCTACGAGCAGTACTTC
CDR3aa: CSVEVGGTGAYEQYF